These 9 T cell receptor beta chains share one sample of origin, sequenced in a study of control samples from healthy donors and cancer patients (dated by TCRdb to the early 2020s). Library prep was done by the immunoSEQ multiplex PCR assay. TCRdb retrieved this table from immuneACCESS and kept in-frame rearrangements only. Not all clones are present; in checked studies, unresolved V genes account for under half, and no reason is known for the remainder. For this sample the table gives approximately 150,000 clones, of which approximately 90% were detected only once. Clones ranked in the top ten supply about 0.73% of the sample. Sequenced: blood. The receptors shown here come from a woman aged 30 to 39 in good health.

The CDR3: CASSQVSWGTEAFF. DNA of the CDR3: TGTGCCAGCAGCCAAGTTAGTTGGGGTACTGAAGCTTTCTTT. This chain connects TRBV14 to TRBJ1-1; D gene ambiguous. Trimming left V 1 base short and J 5 bases short, with 11 bases between. Per the germline V gene, CDR1 is SGHDN and CDR2 is FVKESK. This CDR3 is 14 amino acids long. The full variable domain, completed using reference TRBV14 and TRBJ1-1, is EAGVTQFPSHSVIEKGQTVTLRCDPISGHDNLYWYRRVMGKEIKFLLHFVKESKQDESGMPNNRFLAERTGGTYSTLKVQPAELEDSGVYFCASSQVSWGTEAFFGQGTRLTVV.

CDR3 DNA sequence: TGTGCCAGCAGCCAGGACGGCCTCCAGGGCTACACCTTC. It is translated as CASSQDGLQGYTF. The chain uses TRBV11-2 and TRBJ1-2, with D unclear. The CDR3 is made up of 13 amino acids. Germline CDR1 is SGHAT and CDR2 is FQNNGV. V shed 5 bases and J shed 8 bases, with 15 bases lying between them. The whole variable domain, remainder taken from reference TRBV11-2 and TRBJ1-2, is EAGVAQSPRYKIIEKRQSVAFWCNPISGHATLYWYQQILGQGPKLLIQFQNNGVVDDSQLPKDRFSAERLKGVDSTLKIQPAKLEDSAVYLCASSQDGLQGYTFGSGTRLTVV.

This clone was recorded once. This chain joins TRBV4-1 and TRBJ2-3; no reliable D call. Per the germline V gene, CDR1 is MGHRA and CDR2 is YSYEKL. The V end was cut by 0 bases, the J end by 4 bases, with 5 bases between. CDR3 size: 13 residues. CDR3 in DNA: TGCGCCAGCAGCCAAGATTGGGCAGATACGCAGTATTTT. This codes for CASSQDWADTQYF.

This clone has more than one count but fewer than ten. The CDR3 bases are TGTGCCAGCAGTTACTCGATCACAGGTTCCTACGAGCAGTACTTC. Amino acids: CASSYSITGSYEQYF. The chain is built from TRBV6-2 or TRBV6-3 and TRBJ2-7, with D possibly matching TRBD1 (5 bases). Germline V lookup: CDR1 MNHEY, CDR2 SVGEGT. The CDR3 has 15 amino acids. Deletions cut 0 bases from V and 1 base from J, with 10 bases between.

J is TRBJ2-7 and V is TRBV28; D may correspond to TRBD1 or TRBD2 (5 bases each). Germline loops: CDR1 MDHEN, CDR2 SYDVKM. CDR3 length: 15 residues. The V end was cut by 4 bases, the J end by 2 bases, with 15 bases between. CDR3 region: CASSSPGTDPYEQYF. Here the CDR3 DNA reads TGTGCCAGCAGTTCGCCCGGGACGGACCCCTACGAGCAGTACTTC.

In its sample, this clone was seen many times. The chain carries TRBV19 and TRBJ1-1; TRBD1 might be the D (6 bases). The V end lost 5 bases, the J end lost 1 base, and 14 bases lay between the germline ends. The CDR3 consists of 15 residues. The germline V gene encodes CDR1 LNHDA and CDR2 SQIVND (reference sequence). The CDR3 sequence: CASSAQQGANTEAFF. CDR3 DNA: TGTGCCAGTAGTGCGCAACAGGGAGCGAACACTGAAGCTTTCTTT.

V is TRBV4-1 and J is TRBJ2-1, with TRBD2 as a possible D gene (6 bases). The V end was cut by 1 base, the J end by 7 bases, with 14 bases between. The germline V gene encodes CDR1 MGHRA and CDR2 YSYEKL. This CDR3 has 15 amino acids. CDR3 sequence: CASSQAGGAENEQFF. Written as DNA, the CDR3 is TGCGCCAGCAGCCAAGCCGGGGGAGCGGAAAATGAGCAGTTCTTC.

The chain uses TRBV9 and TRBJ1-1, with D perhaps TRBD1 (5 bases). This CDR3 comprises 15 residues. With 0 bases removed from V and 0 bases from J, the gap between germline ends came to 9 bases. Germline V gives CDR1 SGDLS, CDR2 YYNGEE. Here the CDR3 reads CASSVVGGVNTEAFF. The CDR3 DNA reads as TGTGCCAGCAGCGTAGTCGGGGGGGTGAACACTGAAGCTTTCTTT.

The CDR3 nucleotides read TGTGCCAGCAGCCGTGGGGTCCAAGAGACCCAGTACTTC. Translation gives CASSRGVQETQYF. The chain employs TRBV7-8 and TRBJ2-5; no definite D call. This CDR3 contains 13 residues. Germline CDR1 SGHVS, CDR2 FQNEAQ. V gave up 5 bases and J gave up 1 base, with 8 bases separating them.